This T cell receptor beta chain is from a study of blood T cell repertoires in COVID-19 (dated by TCRdb to about 2020). A note on the overall study: Collaborator samples came from the United States, Italy and Spain and covered acute and convalescent phases of COVID-19. Where available, HLA class I and class II types were obtained from metadata supplied by the sample provider rather than from assay-based typing. The repertoires were released in a freely available public database intended as a resource for research on the immune response to SARS-CoV-2. Samples came from the ongoing ImmuneRACE study (first 160 participants) plus 1,254 subjects from 6 global collaborators. Subjects who had been exposed to COVID-19, were actively infected with it, or had recovered from it provided the deeply sampled blood TCRbeta repertoires that made up the dataset. The material from the prospective study consisted of cDNA or gDNA derived from T cells, B-cell-depleted T cells, or PBMCs. A de-identified subject ID, COVID-19 status, age in years and sex were almost always included in the sample metadata. Points the paper makes about the study in general: The amount of clinical and demographic metadata varied by source and participant and was provided uncurated.

TCRbeta CDR3 regions were amplified from genomic DNA using the immunoSEQ Assay, a bias-controlled multiplex PCR. Per the authors' processing: Nucleated cell counts per sample were estimated from amplification of reference gene primers within the assay. To quantify the absolute abundance of each unique TCRbeta CDR3 rearrangement, sequence reads were collapsed and filtered. Productive Simpson clonality was computed per sample as the square root of Simpson's diversity index over productive rearrangements. TCRdb's version of the immuneACCESS table is confined to in-frame rearrangements and falls short of the full clone set. An unresolved V gene accounts for under half of the shortfall where checked; the remainder is of unknown origin. V and J calls and clone size are copied from that table; D and trimming were computed from the DNA. The sample table records 150,000 to 160,000 clones; roughly 89% of these occur just once. The biggest ten clones account for roughly 0.51% of the sample.

Taken from the germline V gene (reference sequence), the CDR1 and CDR2 loops are GTSNPN and SVGIG. The CDR3 runs 12 amino acids, cysteine and phenylalanine included. Of the read, only the CDR3 DNA is kept; its 36 bases are in frame from base 1. Germline trimming amounts to 0 bases on V and 6 bases on J, with 1 as the count of junction bases outside the gene matches. A remark on this clone: The antigen it recognizes is unknown. The input lacks base qualities; no much larger clone sits a single base away.

Collaborating institutions collected whole blood in K2EDTA tubes following their own protocols. For TCRbeta analysis, collaborators shipped samples as frozen whole blood, isolated PBMCs, or DNA extracted from either of those sample types. This TCR came from a man between 45 and 60 years old with acute or convalescent COVID-19. Sequencing input: peripheral blood. The sequence is built from TRBV30 and TRBJ1-2; TRBD1 agrees with 7 junctional bases. The nucleotides read TGTGCCTGGAGTGTACAGGGGAATGGCTACACCTTC. Translated, it gives CAWSVQGNGYTF.